The rows below give T cell receptor beta chains drawn from one sample of a study of cytomegalovirus exposure and HLA in healthy donors. The table came from immunoSEQ multiplex PCR; TCRdb's copy has only in-frame clones and leaves some out. The repertoire holds fewer than 200,000 clones, with over 80% as singletons. Sequencing was carried out using PBMCs. Every receptor here comes from a man aged 45-60 years in good health and CMV-seronegative. Both conserved end residues are part of each CDR3. The D gene is left open where the match is weak. Clone size is shown for a subset of rows, as once, few, many or a class of expanded clone.

clone_size: -
j_call: TRBJ2-7
d_call: TRBD1
v_call: TRBV7-9
cdr3_aa: CASSGQGSSYEQYF
cdr3_nt: TGTGCCAGCAGCGGACAGGGGAGCTCCTACGAGCAGTACTTC

clone_size: few
j_call: TRBJ1-6
d_call: TRBD1
v_call: TRBV6-5
cdr3_aa: CASSYKDRGNSPLHF
cdr3_nt: TGTGCCAGCAGTTACAAGGACAGGGGTAATTCACCCCTCCACTTT

clone_size: -
j_call: TRBJ1-1
d_call: -
v_call: TRBV7-6
cdr3_aa: CASSLVPDSGKAEAFF
cdr3_nt: TGTGCCAGCAGCTTAGTACCCGACTCGGGAAAGGCTGAAGCTTTCTTT

clone_size: -
j_call: TRBJ2-5
d_call: TRBD1
v_call: TRBV4-3
cdr3_aa: CASSLSDRGPETQYF
cdr3_nt: TGCGCCAGCAGCCTATCGGACAGGGGGCCGGAGACCCAGTACTTC

clone_size: -
j_call: TRBJ2-1
d_call: TRBD2
v_call: TRBV5-8
cdr3_aa: CASSPHRGVAGGPYNEQFF
cdr3_nt: TGTGCCAGCAGCCCCCATAGGGGGGTCGCGGGAGGCCCCTACAATGAGCAGTTCTTC

clone_size: -
j_call: TRBJ1-6
d_call: -
v_call: TRBV19
cdr3_aa: CASSRSIPPLHF
cdr3_nt: TGTGCCAGTAGTAGGAGCATACCGCCCCTCCACTTT

clone_size: -
j_call: TRBJ2-2
d_call: -
v_call: TRBV5-1
cdr3_aa: CASSPVGANTGELFF
cdr3_nt: TGCGCCAGCAGCCCGGTAGGGGCGAACACCGGGGAGCTGTTTTTT

clone_size: -
j_call: TRBJ2-5
d_call: -
v_call: TRBV7-9
cdr3_aa: CSSELRGRKETQYF
cdr3_nt: TGTTCCAGCGAACTTAGGGGCAGGAAAGAGACCCAGTACTTC

clone_size: -
j_call: TRBJ2-5
d_call: -
v_call: TRBV7-9
cdr3_aa: CASSLFFGTTRETQYF
cdr3_nt: TGTGCCAGCAGCTTATTCTTCGGGACAACGAGAGAGACCCAGTACTTC

clone_size: -
j_call: TRBJ1-5
d_call: -
v_call: TRBV7-9
cdr3_aa: CSSSYRPGYVSNQPQHF
cdr3_nt: TGTTCCAGCAGCTATAGGCCGGGGTACGTGAGCAATCAGCCCCAGCATTTT

clone_size: few
j_call: TRBJ2-1
d_call: TRBD2
v_call: TRBV6-1
cdr3_aa: CASSGGGLAGEQFF
cdr3_nt: TGTGCCAGCAGTGGGGGGGGACTAGCGGGGGAGCAGTTCTTC

clone_size: -
j_call: TRBJ2-1
d_call: TRBD2
v_call: TRBV28
cdr3_aa: CASSSGLAVSNEQFF
cdr3_nt: TGTGCCAGCAGCTCGGGACTAGCGGTAAGCAATGAGCAGTTCTTC

clone_size: -
j_call: TRBJ2-2
d_call: TRBD1
v_call: TRBV7-3
cdr3_aa: CASSLTGVGELFF
cdr3_nt: TGTGCCAGCAGCCTGACAGGGGTCGGGGAGCTGTTTTTT

clone_size: -
j_call: TRBJ2-1
d_call: -
v_call: TRBV7-3
cdr3_aa: CASSLKAEWGYNEQFF
cdr3_nt: TGTGCCAGCAGCTTAAAAGCGGAGTGGGGCTACAATGAGCAGTTCTTC

clone_size: -
j_call: TRBJ1-5
d_call: TRBD1
v_call: TRBV4-1
cdr3_aa: CASSHPRGQGADQPQHF
cdr3_nt: TGCGCCAGCAGCCATCCCCGAGGACAGGGGGCCGATCAGCCCCAGCATTTT

clone_size: -
j_call: TRBJ1-2
d_call: -
v_call: TRBV19
cdr3_aa: CASSIDRGIGGYTF
cdr3_nt: TGTGCCAGTAGTATAGATCGGGGGATTGGGGGCTACACCTTC

clone_size: -
j_call: TRBJ2-3
d_call: -
v_call: TRBV4-1
cdr3_aa: CASSQEQAKQRDTQYF
cdr3_nt: TGCGCCAGCAGCCAAGAACAAGCCAAGCAGCGAGATACGCAGTATTTT

clone_size: -
j_call: TRBJ2-3
d_call: TRBD1
v_call: TRBV6-9
cdr3_aa: CASSYSGGSCTDTQYF
cdr3_nt: TGTGCCAGCAGTTATTCAGGGGGCAGTTGTACAGATACGCAGTATTTT

clone_size: -
j_call: TRBJ2-5
d_call: TRBD2
v_call: TRBV5-1
cdr3_aa: CASSPGLAGQGETQYF
cdr3_nt: TGCGCCAGCAGCCCGGGACTAGCGGGACAAGGGGAGACCCAGTACTTC

clone_size: -
j_call: TRBJ2-7
d_call: TRBD1
v_call: TRBV7-2
cdr3_aa: CASSSNRGEGEQYF
cdr3_nt: TGTGCCAGCAGCTCCAACAGGGGAGAGGGCGAGCAGTACTTC

clone_size: -
j_call: TRBJ2-3
d_call: TRBD2
v_call: TRBV7-8
cdr3_aa: CASSFGAGGPTDTQYF
cdr3_nt: TGTGCCAGCAGCTTCGGAGCGGGGGGGCCCACAGATACGCAGTATTTT

clone_size: -
j_call: TRBJ1-5
d_call: -
v_call: TRBV18
cdr3_aa: CASSPVADQPQHF
cdr3_nt: TGTGCCAGCTCACCAGTTGCGGATCAGCCCCAGCATTTT

clone_size: few
j_call: TRBJ2-2
d_call: -
v_call: TRBV5-8
cdr3_aa: CASSSYNTGELFF
cdr3_nt: TGTGCCAGCAGCTCCTACAACACCGGGGAGCTGTTTTTT

clone_size: -
j_call: TRBJ2-7
d_call: -
v_call: TRBV7-3
cdr3_aa: CASSLSRGTPSGVHEQYF
cdr3_nt: TGTGCCAGCAGCTTATCACGGGGAACTCCGTCCGGCGTTCACGAGCAGTACTTC

clone_size: -
j_call: TRBJ2-3
d_call: TRBD2
v_call: TRBV11-2
cdr3_aa: CASSLDNSGPSYF
cdr3_nt: TGTGCCAGCAGCTTAGATAATAGCGGGCCCTCATATTTT

clone_size: few
j_call: TRBJ2-5
d_call: -
v_call: TRBV12-5
cdr3_aa: CASGRETQYF
cdr3_nt: TGTGCTAGTGGGCGAGAGACCCAGTACTTC

clone_size: -
j_call: TRBJ2-1
d_call: -
v_call: TRBV29-1
cdr3_aa: CSVEPSGLSYNEQFF
cdr3_nt: TGCAGCGTTGAACCCAGCGGGCTCTCCTACAATGAGCAGTTCTTC

clone_size: -
j_call: TRBJ2-5
d_call: -
v_call: TRBV19
cdr3_aa: CASGKGREETQYF
cdr3_nt: TGTGCCAGTGGGAAGGGGCGAGAAGAGACCCAGTACTTC

clone_size: -
j_call: TRBJ1-5
d_call: -
v_call: TRBV10-1
cdr3_aa: CTSRMTYPNQPQHF
cdr3_nt: TGCACCAGCAGGATGACATACCCTAATCAGCCCCAGCATTTT

clone_size: -
j_call: TRBJ1-5
d_call: -
v_call: TRBV28
cdr3_aa: CASSLLSGTRYNQPQHF
cdr3_nt: TGTGCCAGCAGTTTACTCTCCGGGACACGATACAATCAGCCCCAGCATTTT

clone_size: -
j_call: TRBJ2-2
d_call: -
v_call: TRBV6-5
cdr3_aa: CASSPQATGELFF
cdr3_nt: TGTGCCAGCAGTCCACAGGCCACCGGGGAGCTGTTTTTT

clone_size: -
j_call: TRBJ2-1
d_call: -
v_call: TRBV5-1
cdr3_aa: CASSLGTGGARTEQFF
cdr3_nt: TGCGCCAGCAGCTTGGGAACCGGGGGAGCCAGGACTGAGCAGTTCTTC

clone_size: -
j_call: TRBJ1-2
d_call: -
v_call: TRBV9
cdr3_aa: CASSVVGTQGGYTF
cdr3_nt: TGTGCCAGCAGCGTAGTAGGGACTCAAGGAGGCTACACCTTC

clone_size: -
j_call: TRBJ1-2
d_call: -
v_call: TRBV21-1
cdr3_aa: CASKMGGANYGYTF
cdr3_nt: TGTGCCAGCAAAATGGGAGGGGCGAACTATGGCTACACCTTC

clone_size: -
j_call: TRBJ2-3
d_call: TRBD1
v_call: TRBV6-6
cdr3_aa: CASSGQGTDTQYF
cdr3_nt: TGTGCCAGCAGTGGACAGGGCACAGATACGCAGTATTTT

clone_size: -
j_call: TRBJ2-5
d_call: TRBD1
v_call: TRBV6-5
cdr3_aa: CASSYLRGTGRAQYF
cdr3_nt: TGTGCCAGCAGTTACTTACGAGGGACAGGGCGGGCCCAGTACTTC

clone_size: -
j_call: TRBJ1-2
d_call: -
v_call: TRBV6-1
cdr3_aa: CASRETARGYTF
cdr3_nt: TGTGCCAGCAGGGAGACCGCGCGTGGCTACACCTTC

clone_size: -
j_call: TRBJ2-7
d_call: -
v_call: TRBV28
cdr3_aa: CASSHLPGQLSYEQYF
cdr3_nt: TGTGCCAGCAGCCACCTACCGGGACAACTCTCCTACGAGCAGTACTTC

clone_size: few
j_call: TRBJ2-3
d_call: -
v_call: TRBV2
cdr3_aa: CASSETVILSTDTQYF
cdr3_nt: TGTGCCAGCAGTGAAACGGTCATCCTAAGCACAGATACGCAGTATTTT

clone_size: -
j_call: TRBJ1-4
d_call: -
v_call: TRBV6-5
cdr3_aa: CASSPRYNEKLFF
cdr3_nt: TGTGCCAGCAGCCCCCGGTATAATGAAAAACTGTTTTTT

clone_size: -
j_call: TRBJ2-5
d_call: -
v_call: TRBV18
cdr3_aa: CASSIPSGTQYF
cdr3_nt: TGTGCCAGCTCAATTCCTTCGGGGACCCAGTACTTC

clone_size: -
j_call: TRBJ2-1
d_call: -
v_call: TRBV7-2
cdr3_aa: CASRFRQYNEQFF
cdr3_nt: TGTGCCAGCAGGTTCCGACAGTACAATGAGCAGTTCTTC

clone_size: -
j_call: TRBJ1-2
d_call: -
v_call: TRBV11-2
cdr3_aa: CASSLAMVGYTF
cdr3_nt: TGTGCCAGCAGCTTAGCTATGGTGGGCTACACCTTC

clone_size: -
j_call: TRBJ1-1
d_call: -
v_call: TRBV7-9
cdr3_aa: CASSSQGYEAFF
cdr3_nt: TGTGCCAGCAGCTCCCAGGGGTATGAAGCTTTCTTT

clone_size: -
j_call: TRBJ1-4
d_call: -
v_call: TRBV5-1
cdr3_aa: CASSSTGQTNEKLFF
cdr3_nt: TGCGCCAGCAGCTCGACGGGACAAACGAATGAAAAACTGTTTTTT

clone_size: -
j_call: TRBJ1-2
d_call: TRBD1
v_call: TRBV7-2
cdr3_aa: CASSWGQNYGYTF
cdr3_nt: TGTGCCAGCAGCTGGGGACAGAACTATGGCTACACCTTC

clone_size: -
j_call: TRBJ2-7
d_call: TRBD1
v_call: TRBV9
cdr3_aa: CASSGQGVGYEQYF
cdr3_nt: TGTGCCAGCAGCGGACAGGGGGTGGGCTACGAGCAGTACTTC

clone_size: -
j_call: TRBJ2-7
d_call: -
v_call: TRBV4-3
cdr3_aa: CASSQDYRTYEQYF
cdr3_nt: TGCGCCAGCAGCCAAGATTACAGAACCTACGAGCAGTACTTC

clone_size: -
j_call: TRBJ2-1
d_call: TRBD1
v_call: TRBV19
cdr3_aa: CASSHNRGKSHKSSYNEQFF
cdr3_nt: TGTGCCAGTAGTCATAACAGGGGAAAATCTCACAAAAGCTCCTACAATGAGCAGTTCTTC

clone_size: once
j_call: TRBJ1-5
d_call: -
v_call: TRBV2
cdr3_aa: CASSTGQISNQPQHF
cdr3_nt: TGTGCCAGCAGCACGGGACAAATTAGCAATCAGCCCCAGCATTTT

clone_size: -
j_call: TRBJ2-5
d_call: TRBD1
v_call: TRBV11-2
cdr3_aa: CASSLVGTGIQETQYF
cdr3_nt: TGTGCCAGCAGCTTAGTGGGGACAGGGATACAAGAGACCCAGTACTTC

clone_size: few
j_call: TRBJ1-3
d_call: TRBD1
v_call: TRBV5-8
cdr3_aa: CASRPDRVGNTIYF
cdr3_nt: TGTGCCAGCAGACCGGACAGGGTTGGAAACACCATATATTTT

clone_size: -
j_call: TRBJ2-7
d_call: -
v_call: TRBV5-5
cdr3_aa: CASSLVGAPYEQYF
cdr3_nt: TGTGCCAGCAGCTTGGTGGGGGCCCCCTACGAGCAGTACTTC

clone_size: -
j_call: TRBJ2-1
d_call: -
v_call: TRBV21-1
cdr3_aa: CASSKAQGLAGPGVSYNEQFF
cdr3_nt: TGTGCCAGCAGCAAAGCCCAAGGACTAGCGGGACCCGGTGTATCCTACAATGAGCAGTTCTTC

clone_size: -
j_call: TRBJ2-3
d_call: TRBD2
v_call: TRBV11-1
cdr3_aa: CASSTSSGITDTQYF
cdr3_nt: TGTGCCAGCAGCACGTCTAGCGGAATCACAGATACGCAGTATTTT